This T cell receptor (beta chain) was retrieved from a study of shared clonotypes between healthy human individuals. The CDR3 has 12 amino acids. In germline, CDR1 is MNHNS, CDR2 SASEGT. V shed 7 bases and J shed 9 bases, with 15 bases lying between them. Note on this clone: The target antigen is unknown.

Whole-study findings and limits: A handful of donors held about 5% of naive CD4 clonotypes in common. Unshared clonotypes carried lower generation probabilities than those common to all four donors.

The authors distributed each subset's genomic DNA evenly over several immunoSEQ plates. As processed by the authors: ImmunoSEQ gave junction-only sequences without quality scores, so filtering differed. This table comes from immunoSEQ multiplex PCR, and its TCRdb copy is limited to in-frame clones, with some not included. The D gene and trimming were derived from the DNA, and the V and J assignments and clone size from that table. This sample has 2 million to 2.5 million clones, with roughly 90% found just once. This TCR came from a man younger than 35 in good health. Some clones in this sample may be carry-over from other donors' samples. The sequenced material came from naive CD4+ T cells from PBMCs. The subset denotes: CD45RA+ positively selected. The chain couples TRBV6-1 to TRBJ1-1; TRBD1 might be the D (6 bases). CDR3 loop: CASTRLDSQAFF. DNA for the CDR3: TGTGCCAGCACCCGGTTGGACAGTCAAGCTTTCTTT.